One and the same sample provided the 5 T cell receptor beta chains below, sequenced in a study of read filtering for tumor transcriptome and immune sequencing (dated by TCRdb to 2020 to 2021). The data were produced on an Illumina HiSeq 4000. Starting from around 420 ng RNA, TCR libraries were constructed with the Immunoverse kit using molecular barcoded adaptors that cover the alpha/delta and beta/gamma chains. TCRdb passed the public sequencing reads through fastp at Q25 and MiXCR, retaining productive beta sequences. Each record represents a unique CDR3 protein, reported with the most common genes and DNA among its rows. Across this sample there are about 58,000 distinct CDR3 sequences, with 9% to 15% seen only once. The top ten hold 16% of the sample. Source material: a population of CD138-negative cells sorted from bone marrow. The sample's cell subset or site label is to be understood as: bone marrow mononuclear cells depleted of CD138+ plasma/myeloma cells by negative magnetic selection. The receptors here all came from a donor at least 40 years old with multiple myeloma.

This clonotype was counted at least ten times. Here the CDR3 DNA reads TGCGCCAGCAGCCAAGATGTGGCTGTAAGCAATCAGCCCCAGCATTTT. Its translation is CASSQDVAVSNQPQHF. The V and J genes are TRBV4-1 and TRBJ1-5; D ambiguous. Germline CDR1 MGHRA, CDR2 YSYEKL. V dropped 0 bases and J dropped 1 base, with 10 bases sitting between them. The CDR3 is 16 amino acids.

In regard to this clonotype: This may stem from a read error, because a much larger clone lies one nucleotide away. The conserved phenylalanine or tryptophan normally closing the CDR3 is absent here, so this likely arose from a read error. This chain uses TRBV27 with TRBJ2-4; TRBD2 matches 11 bases. Trimming cost V 2 bases and J 6 bases; bases outside gene matches: 6. CDR3 length equals 16 residues. CDR1 is MNHEY, CDR2 SMNVEV, per germline (reference sequence). The CDR3 region is CASSLAGLAGGNIQYL. In DNA form, the CDR3 reads TGTGCCAGCAGTTTAGCTGGGCTAGCGGGAGGAAACATTCAGTACCTC.

Note on this clonotype: This may come from a read error, since a much larger clone is one base off. Because the CDR3 is missing its conserved closing phenylalanine or tryptophan, this is likely a read error. This chain uses TRBV2 with TRBJ1-5; no reliable D call. Germline assignment: CDR1 SNHLY and CDR2 FYNNEI. V was shortened by 4 bases and J by 4 bases, with 11 bases between the two germline ends. CDR3 length equals 14 residues. The CDR3 DNA sequence: TGTGCCAGCAGTGCGCGAAGGACGAATCAGCCCCAGCATCTT. Translation: CASSARRTNQPQHL.

This clonotype was seen at least ten times. This chain uses TRBV20-1 with TRBJ2-7; TRBD1 aligns across 8 bases. The V segment lost 5 bases and the J segment 1 base; nucleotides outside the gene matches: 1. Germline-derived CDR1 and CDR2 are DFQATT and SNEGSKA (reference sequence). This CDR3 is 12 amino acids long. The CDR3 region is CSAGQGSYEQYF. CDR3 nucleotides: TGCAGTGCTGGACAGGGTTCCTACGAGCAGTACTTC.

In the case of this clonotype: One end of the junction is discordant with germline, which a read error may explain. This chain joins TRBV6-5 and TRBJ2-7, with D hard to call. Germline V gives CDR1 MNHEY, CDR2 SVGAGI. CDR3 length equals 16 residues. The chain's CDR3 is CASSYERQPVSYGQYF. CDR3 coding DNA: TGTGCCAGCAGTTACGAAAGGCAGCCCGTCTCCTACGGGCAGTACTTC.